These T cell receptor beta chains were read from a single sample in a study of neurological immune-mediated disorders. One entry per CDR3 protein results from TCRdb running MiXCR on the 5' RACE reads. The sample lists some 120,000 distinct CDR3 sequences; about 3.4% were seen once. The sequencing sample was made of PBMCs. These receptors originate from a woman between 25 and 40 years old with multiple sclerosis. Both conserved end residues are part of each CDR3. Fields, in order: clone size, D gene, V gene, J gene, CDR3 protein, CDR3 DNA. The D gene is left open where the match is weak. Not every row has a clone size; where given, it reads once, few, many or a size class.

size: many
D: NA
V: TRBV6-5
J: TRBJ1-1
CDR3: CASSYNGVRTEAFF
DNA: TGTGCCAGCAGTTACAACGGGGTTCGAACTGAAGCTTTCTTT

size: many
D: TRBD2
V: TRBV20-1
J: TRBJ2-2
CDR3: CSARPRERGTGELFF
DNA: TGCAGTGCTAGACCCAGGGAGCGGGGCACCGGGGAGCTGTTTTTT

size: many
D: NA
V: TRBV3-1
J: TRBJ1-1
CDR3: CASSQTIALTEAFF
DNA: TGTGCCAGCAGCCAAACTATCGCCCTTACTGAAGCTTTCTTT

size: many
D: NA
V: TRBV27
J: TRBJ1-2
CDR3: CASGPRGPLYGYTF
DNA: TGTGCCAGCGGGCCCCGGGGGCCACTCTATGGCTACACCTTC

size: many
D: NA
V: TRBV5-1
J: TRBJ2-5
CDR3: CASSWSGETETQYF
DNA: TGCGCCAGCAGCTGGTCAGGGGAGACGGAGACCCAGTACTTC

size: many
D: TRBD1
V: TRBV7-9
J: TRBJ1-1
CDR3: CASSPRQGRGEAFF
DNA: TGTGCCAGCAGCCCAAGACAGGGGAGGGGTGAAGCTTTCTTT

size: many
D: NA
V: TRBV9
J: TRBJ1-2
CDR3: CASSVGSGADGYTF
DNA: TGTGCCAGCAGCGTAGGATCAGGGGCGGATGGCTACACCTTC

size: NA
D: NA
V: TRBV18
J: TRBJ2-7
CDR3: CASSPDSGREQYF
DNA: TGTGCCAGCTCACCAGACTCCGGACGGGAGCAGTACTTC

size: many
D: TRBD1
V: TRBV7-2
J: TRBJ1-1
CDR3: CASSLAPGQGRPAFF
DNA: TGTGCCAGCAGCTTAGCCCCGGGACAGGGGAGGCCAGCTTTCTTT

size: many
D: NA
V: TRBV4-3
J: TRBJ2-7
CDR3: CASSQRVRDEQYF
DNA: TGCGCCAGCAGCCAAAGGGTCCGTGACGAGCAGTACTTC

size: many
D: NA
V: TRBV21-1
J: TRBJ2-7
CDR3: CASSTNNRQSEGEQYF
DNA: TGTGCCAGCAGCACCAATAATAGACAGTCAGAAGGCGAGCAGTACTTC

size: many
D: NA
V: TRBV29-1
J: TRBJ2-1
CDR3: CSVEETSSYNEQFF
DNA: TGCAGCGTTGAGGAAACATCATCCTACAATGAGCAGTTCTTC

size: NA
D: TRBD1
V: TRBV7-2
J: TRBJ1-5
CDR3: CASSPGGQGIQPQHF
DNA: TGTGCCAGCAGCCCAGGGGGGCAGGGGATTCAGCCCCAGCATTTT

size: many
D: TRBD2
V: TRBV12-3/TRBV12-4
J: TRBJ2-3
CDR3: CASTLQLAGTDTQYF
DNA: TGTGCCAGCACCTTGCAACTAGCGGGCACAGATACGCAGTATTTT